These 4 T cell receptor beta chains came from one sample sequenced in a study of blood T cell repertoires in COVID-19. Measured with immunoSEQ multiplex PCR; TCRdb has only the in-frame clones, and not every one. The table has under 300,000 clones, around 84% seen once. The specimen sequenced was PBMCs or T cells enriched from blood (not recorded which). Source of these receptors: a man aged 18 to 29 who had recovered from COVID-19.

V and J are TRBV13 and TRBJ2-7, with 10 bases that match TRBD1. This CDR3 comprises 13 residues. With 11 bases clipped from V and 5 bases from J, the junction kept 9 bases outside the gene matches. Germline V gene sequence: CDR1 PRHDT, CDR2 FYEKMQ (reference sequence). CDR3 sequence reads: CAFRDRGGHEQYF. In nucleotides, the CDR3 is TGTGCCTTCCGGGACAGGGGTGGCCACGAGCAGTACTTC.

The chain carries TRBV3-1 (or the pseudogene TRBV3-2) and TRBJ2-1; 10 bases line up with TRBD2. V lost 4 bases and J lost 8; bases outside the gene matches: 8. The CDR3 has 15 amino acids. Per germline, CDR1 LGHDT and CDR2 YNNKEL (reference sequence). CDR3 sequence: CASSPSSGSLYEQFF. CDR3 DNA: TGTGCCAGCAGCCCGTCTAGCGGGAGTTTGTATGAGCAGTTCTTC.

The chain employs TRBV3-1 (or the pseudogene TRBV3-2) and TRBJ2-7; tentatively, D is TRBD2 (5 bases). The CDR3 spans 13 residues. V was cut by 8 bases and J by 3 bases, with 14 bases left in between. CDR1 LGHDT and CDR2 YNNKEL come from the germline V gene (reference sequence). This chain's CDR3 is CASYNSGDYEQYF. CDR3 sequence (DNA): TGTGCCAGCTACAACTCCGGGGACTACGAGCAGTACTTC.

CDR3 region: CASSLAERRRNSPLHF. The DNA for the CDR3 is TGCGCCAGCAGCTTGGCCGAGAGACGGAGAAATTCACCCCTCCACTTT. This chain connects TRBV5-1 to TRBJ1-6; D remains unclear. Trimming left V 0 bases short and J 7 bases short, with 14 bases between. The CDR3 is 16 residues long. The V gene's germline CDR1 is SGHRS and CDR2 YFSETQ.